Listed here is a single T cell receptor beta chain. Its target is not known. These data come from a study of cytomegalovirus exposure and HLA in healthy donors. The wider study: In an earlier analysis, some 110 million unique TCR beta sequences were found from approximately 170 million T cells. Early released data had tens of millions of unique TCRs, all coming from HLA-typed donors.

Regarding the study as a whole: It was taken for granted in presence/absence analyses that sequencing depth across donors was roughly uniform. The majority of TCR sequences were rare, yet some public TCRs appeared in many donors.

The germline gives CDR1 LNHDA, CDR2 SQIVND (reference sequence). The CDR3 has 13 residues. The junction had 1 base not matched to a gene; V was cut back by 7 bases and J by 1 base. 60 Vbeta and 13 Jbeta primers were used in PCR. TCRdb keeps only in-frame clones here, not all; method: immunoSEQ multiplex PCR. This sample has approximately 120,000 clones; 60% to 85% occur once, and the top ten carry about 2%. Material: PBMCs. The chain combines TRBV19 with TRBJ2-3, with TRBD2 matching over 8 bases. The TCR originated in a man aged 50-59 years in good health and CMV-seronegative. CDR3 residues: CASKGLGTDTQYF. CDR3 DNA: TGTGCCAGTAAGGGACTAGGCACAGATACGCAGTATTTT.